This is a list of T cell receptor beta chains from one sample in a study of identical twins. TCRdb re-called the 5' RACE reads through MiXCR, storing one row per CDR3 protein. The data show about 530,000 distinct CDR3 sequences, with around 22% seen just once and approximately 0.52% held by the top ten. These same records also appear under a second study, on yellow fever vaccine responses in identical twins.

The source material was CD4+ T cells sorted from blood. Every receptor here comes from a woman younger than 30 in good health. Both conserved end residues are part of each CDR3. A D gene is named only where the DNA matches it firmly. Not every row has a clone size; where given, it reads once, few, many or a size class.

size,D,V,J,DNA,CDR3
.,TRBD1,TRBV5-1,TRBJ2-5,TGCGCCAGCAGCTTGACAGGGGGCGCGGAGACCCAGTACTTC,CASSLTGGAETQYF
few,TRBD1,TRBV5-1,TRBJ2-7,TGCGCCAGCAGCCCCCCGGACAGGTCAAGCTCCTACGAGCAGTACTTC,CASSPPDRSSSYEQYF
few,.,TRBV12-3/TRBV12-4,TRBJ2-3,TGTGCCAGCAGTTTAGTTGTATCCGCAGATACGCAGTATTTT,CASSLVVSADTQYF
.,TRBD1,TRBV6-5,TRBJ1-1,TGTGCCAGCAGTTATTACAGGGGCCGGAGCACTGAAGCTTTCTTT,CASSYYRGRSTEAFF
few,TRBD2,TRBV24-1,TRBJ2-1,TGTGCCACCAGTGACCCTGGGACTAGCTCGTCCAATGAGCAGTTCTTC,CATSDPGTSSSNEQFF
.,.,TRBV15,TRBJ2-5,TGTGCCACCAAACCCCAGCAGCAAGAGACCCAGTACTTC,CATKPQQQETQYF
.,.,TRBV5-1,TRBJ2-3,TGCGCCAGCAGCCCTGACAGCCTTAGCACAGATACGCAGTATTTT,CASSPDSLSTDTQYF
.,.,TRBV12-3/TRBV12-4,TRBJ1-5,TGTGCCAGCAGTTTCTCCGGGCCGCAGCCCCAGCATTTT,CASSFSGPQPQHF
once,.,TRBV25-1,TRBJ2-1,TGTGCCAGCAGTGAATCTCAGGGGACGGTCAATGAGCAGTTCTTC,CASSESQGTVNEQFF
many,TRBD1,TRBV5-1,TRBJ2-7,TGCGCCAGCAGCGAGGGACAGGGGAGCTCCTACGAGCAGTACTTC,CASSEGQGSSYEQYF
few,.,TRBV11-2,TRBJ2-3,TGTGCCAGCAGTCGGGACTTTAGCACAGATACGCAGTATTTT,CASSRDFSTDTQYF
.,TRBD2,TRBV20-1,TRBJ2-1,TGCAGTGCTACTTCCGGGACTAGCAATGAGCAGTTCTTC,CSATSGTSNEQFF
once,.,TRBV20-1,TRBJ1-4,TGCAGTGCTAGTCGGGGGGCGGTGGAAGAAAAACTGTTTTTT,CSASRGAVEEKLFF
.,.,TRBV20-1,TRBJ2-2,TGCAGTGCTAGAGGCCGAGGGGTAACCGGGGAGCTGTTTTTT,CSARGRGVTGELFF
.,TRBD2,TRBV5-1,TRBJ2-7,TGCGCCAGCAGCGTTACCGGGACTAGCGAGTCCGAGCAGTACTTC,CASSVTGTSESEQYF
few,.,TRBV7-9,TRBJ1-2,TGTGCCAGCAGCATAACGACAGGAGACTATGGCTACACCTTC,CASSITTGDYGYTF
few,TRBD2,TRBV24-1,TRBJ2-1,TGTGCCACCAGTGGTCGACTAGCAGGTGAGCAGTTCTTC,CATSGRLAGEQFF
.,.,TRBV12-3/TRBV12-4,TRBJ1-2,TGTGCCAGCAGCCTCGGTGGACACAGGGATGGCTACACCTTC,CASSLGGHRDGYTF
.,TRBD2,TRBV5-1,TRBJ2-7,TGCGCCAGCAGCTTGGTCGCGGGAGAGGGTTACGAGCAGTACTTC,CASSLVAGEGYEQYF
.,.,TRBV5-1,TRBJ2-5,TGCGCCAGCAGCTTCGGTGGGAGTCCCATAGAGACCCAGTACTTC,CASSFGGSPIETQYF
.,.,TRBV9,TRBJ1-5,TGTGCCAGCAGCGTCATGGGGGATCAGCCCCAGCATTTT,CASSVMGDQPQHF
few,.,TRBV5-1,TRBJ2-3,TGCGCCAGCAGCTTTCGGGACTTTCCCACAGATACGCAGTATTTT,CASSFRDFPTDTQYF
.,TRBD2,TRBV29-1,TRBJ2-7,TGCAGCGTTGAAGATTTTCGGACTAGCGGGGTAACCTACGAGCAGTACTTC,CSVEDFRTSGVTYEQYF
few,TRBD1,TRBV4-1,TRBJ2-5,TGCGCCAGCAGCCAAGATCTAAGGGGGCGGATTGGAGAGACCCAGTACTTC,CASSQDLRGRIGETQYF
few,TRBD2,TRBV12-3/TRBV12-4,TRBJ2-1,TGTGCCAGCAGTCCCACTAGCGGGAACTACAATGAGCAGTTCTTC,CASSPTSGNYNEQFF
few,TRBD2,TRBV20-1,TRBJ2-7,TGCAGTGCTAGCCCCCGAGGAGCGGGAGAGGCCCACGAGCAGTACTTC,CSASPRGAGEAHEQYF
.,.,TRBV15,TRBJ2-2,TGTGCCACCAGCAGAGTGGAGGGAAACCCGAACACCGGGGAGCTGTTTTTT,CATSRVEGNPNTGELFF
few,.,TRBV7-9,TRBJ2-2,TGTGCCAGCAGGCCCACCCAATCCGGGGAGCTGTTTTTT,CASRPTQSGELFF
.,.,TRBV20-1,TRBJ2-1,TGCAGTGCTCCAAGAATCAATGAGCAGTTCTTC,CSAPRINEQFF
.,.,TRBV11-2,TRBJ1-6,TGTGCCAGCAGCTATGAGGGTTCTTCACCCCTCCACTTT,CASSYEGSSPLHF
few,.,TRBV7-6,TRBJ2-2,TGTGCCAGCAGCCTCCAACGGGACGTGGGATTCACCGGGGAGCTGTTTTTT,CASSLQRDVGFTGELFF
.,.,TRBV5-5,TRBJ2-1,TGTGCCAGCAGCTTGGGCCGGGTTGGCTCCTACAATGAGCAGTTCTTC,CASSLGRVGSYNEQFF
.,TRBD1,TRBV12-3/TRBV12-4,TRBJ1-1,TGTGCCAGCAGTTTATTTCAGGGGGAGTCTGAAGCTTTCTTT,CASSLFQGESEAFF
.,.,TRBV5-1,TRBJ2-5,TGCGCCAGCAGCCCACAGGGTACCGAGACCCAGTACTTC,CASSPQGTETQYF
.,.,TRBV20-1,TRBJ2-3,TGCAGTGCTAGAGATGGGGGGTCGGGGAGCACAGATACGCAGTATTTT,CSARDGGSGSTDTQYF
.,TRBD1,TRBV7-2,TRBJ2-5,TGTGCCAGCAGCTTAGCGGGGTTGACAGGGGTCGAGACCCAGTACTTC,CASSLAGLTGVETQYF
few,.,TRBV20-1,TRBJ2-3,TGCAGTGCTAGCAAGGGTTGGGATTTTACAGATACGCAGTATTTT,CSASKGWDFTDTQYF
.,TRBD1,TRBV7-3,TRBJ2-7,TGTGCCAGCAGCTCCACAGGGGGCTACGAGCAGTACTTC,CASSSTGGYEQYF
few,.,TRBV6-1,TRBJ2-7,TGTGCCAGCAGAAGAGGACGAGACTACGAGCAGTACTTC,CASRRGRDYEQYF
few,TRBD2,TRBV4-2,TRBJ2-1,TGTGCCAGCAGCCACCCCGGGACTAGCGGGAACACTGAGCAGTTCTTC,CASSHPGTSGNTEQFF
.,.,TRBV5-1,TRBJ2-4,TGCGCCAGCAGCTTGGTGACGGGACGGAAAAAAAACATTCAGTACTTC,CASSLVTGRKKNIQYF
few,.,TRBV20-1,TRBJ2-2,TGCAGTGCTAGAGAGAAATATAGCGGAGAGAACACCGGGGAGCTGTTTTTT,CSAREKYSGENTGELFF
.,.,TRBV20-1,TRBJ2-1,TGCCCAAAGGGGACCAGAACCTACAATGAGCAGTTCTTC,CPKGTRTYNEQFF
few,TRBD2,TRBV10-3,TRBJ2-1,TGTGCCACCTTAGCGGGAGGGCCGTCGACCTACAATGAGCAGTTCTTC,CATLAGGPSTYNEQFF
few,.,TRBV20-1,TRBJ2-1,TGCAGTGCTGCGGGGCAGGGTTACAATGAGCAGTTCTTC,CSAAGQGYNEQFF
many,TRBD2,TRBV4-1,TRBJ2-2,TGCGCCAGCAGCCTCATCTGGACTAGCGACACCGGGGAGCTGTTTTTT,CASSLIWTSDTGELFF
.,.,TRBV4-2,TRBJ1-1,TGTGCCAGCAGCCAAGCGCGGGGGGCGACCACTGAAGCTTTCTTT,CASSQARGATTEAFF
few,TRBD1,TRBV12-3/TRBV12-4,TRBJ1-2,TGTGCCAGCAGTTTGACAGGGCGCGACTATGGCTACACCTTC,CASSLTGRDYGYTF
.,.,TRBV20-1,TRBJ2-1,TGCAGTGCTAGATCCCCCCTGGGGCGGACCTACAATGAGCAGTTCTTC,CSARSPLGRTYNEQFF
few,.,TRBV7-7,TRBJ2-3,TGTGCCAGCAGCTTAGTGTTGGGAGATACGCAGTATTTT,CASSLVLGDTQYF
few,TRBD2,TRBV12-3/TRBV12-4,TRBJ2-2,TGTGCCAGCAGTTCCTTAGCGGGAGCGCGGACCGGGGAGCTGTTTTTT,CASSSLAGARTGELFF
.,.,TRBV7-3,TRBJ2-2,TGTGCCAGCAGCCCCACCCCAGCGAGCTACGGGGAGCTGTTTTTT,CASSPTPASYGELFF
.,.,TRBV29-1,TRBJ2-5,TGCAGCCTTTTAGGGGGAGGGCCAGAGACCCAGTACTTC,CSLLGGGPETQYF
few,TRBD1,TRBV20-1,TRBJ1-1,TGCAGTGCCAACAGGGGAACTGAAGCTTTCTTT,CSANRGTEAFF
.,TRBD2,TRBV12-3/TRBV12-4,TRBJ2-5,TGTGCCAGCAGTTTGAGAGCCAAGGTGTCGGGAGGGGGTAGTCCAATAGTGACCCAGTACTTC,CASSLRAKVSGGGSPIVTQYF
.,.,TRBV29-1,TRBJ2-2,TGCAGCGTGGCCAGGAGTAACACCGGGGAGCTGTTTTTT,CSVARSNTGELFF
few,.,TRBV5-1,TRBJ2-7,TGCGCCAGCAGCAGGGGGGGGGCCACCTACGAGCAGTACTTC,CASSRGGATYEQYF
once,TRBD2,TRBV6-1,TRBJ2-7,TGTGCCAGCAGACCCGGACTAGCGGGAGGGAACGAGCAGTACTTC,CASRPGLAGGNEQYF
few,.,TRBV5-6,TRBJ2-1,TGTGCCAGCAGCTTGCTGGCCAATGAGCAGTTCTTC,CASSLLANEQFF
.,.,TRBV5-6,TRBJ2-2,TGTGCCAGCAGCTCGAGCTTCACCGGGGAGCTGTTTTTT,CASSSSFTGELFF